A single sample is the source of the 18 T cell receptor beta chains below, sequenced in a study of human T cells and chemical hapten exposure. TCRdb called the RACE reads again in MiXCR, with one record for every CDR3 protein. Found here are tens of thousands of distinct CDR3 sequences, roughly a tenth of them singletons; the top ten hold 2% to 2.5%. Time point given: patch test 1, 2 weeks after DPC sensitization. The treatment here: therapeutic diphenylcyclopropenone sensitization with weekly scalp DPC. This sample comprised whole blood, obtained in connection with sensitization to the hapten diphenylcyclopropenone (DPC). The receptors here all came from a man between 35 and 55 years old with alopecia areata. Some clones in this sample may be carry-over from other donors' samples.

Many counts were recorded for this clonotype. The chain uses TRBV9 and TRBJ1-1; 7 bases agree with TRBD1. Germline loops: CDR1 SGDLS, CDR2 YYNGEE. The V and J ends lost 0 bases and 2 bases, in that order; junction bases with no gene match: 7. This CDR3 comprises 16 residues. The CDR3 here is CASSVGPGQPNTEAFF. CDR3 nucleotide sequence: TGTGCCAGCAGCGTAGGTCCGGGACAGCCTAACACTGAAGCTTTCTTT.

This clonotype was observed at least ten times. The V and J genes are TRBV21-1 and TRBJ2-4. TRBV21-1 is a pseudogene locus. The CDR3 spans 15 residues. In nucleotides, the CDR3 is TGTGCCAGCAGCAAAGTGGAATTAGCCAAAAACATTCAGTACTTC. Protein product: CASSKVELAKNIQYF.

This clonotype was picked up many times. The CDR3 region is CAWNQAVNTGELFF. The CDR3 DNA reads TGTGCCTGGAACCAAGCGGTGAACACCGGGGAGCTGTTTTTT. J is TRBJ2-2 and V is TRBV30, with D tentatively TRBD2 (5 bases). Germline V CDR1 and CDR2: GTSNPN, SVGIG (reference sequence). This CDR3 is 14 amino acids long. V lost 4 bases and J 1 base, leaving 10 bases between the germline ends.

This clonotype has a handful of counts. This chain links TRBV7-2 with TRBJ2-1, with 9 bases lining up with TRBD2. Germline trimming cut 2 bases from V and 1 base from J; bases unmatched to any gene: 3. The CDR3 runs to 16 residues. The germline gives CDR1 SGHTA, CDR2 FQGNSA. In nucleotides, the CDR3 is TGTGCCAGCAGCTTATCAGCGGGAGGTTCCTACAATGAGCAGTTCTTC. This encodes CASSLSAGGSYNEQFF.

The chain combines TRBV20-1 with TRBJ2-3, with D possibly being TRBD1 (6 bases). V lost 7 bases to trimming and J lost 3 bases, with 14 bases between them. The length of the CDR3 is 13 residues. CDR1 and CDR2 from the germline V gene are DFQATT and SNEGSKA (reference sequence). The CDR3 coding sequence is TGCAGTGGCGCTGACAGGCGAACAGATACGCAGTATTTT. Protein: CSGADRRTDTQYF.

In this sample, this clonotype turned up many times. J is TRBJ1-1 and V is TRBV7-9; D unresolved. CDR3 length: 14 amino acids. The ends were cut back, 1 base at V and 3 bases at J, with 9 bases in the middle. The germline V gene has CDR1 SEHNR and CDR2 FQNEAQ (reference sequence). CDR3 DNA sequence: TGTGCCAGCAGCTTAGTCGTTGGGGACACTGAAGCTTTCTTT. Translating gives CASSLVVGDTEAFF.

The chain links TRBV7-8 to TRBJ2-2, with 9 bases matching TRBD1. CDR1 is SGHVS and CDR2 is FQNEAQ in the germline V gene. Trimming cost V 1 base and J 1 base; bases outside gene matches: 10. The CDR3 totals 19 residues. CDR3 sequence reads: CASSLDRGRGGENTGELFF. The CDR3 coding sequence is TGTGCCAGCAGCTTAGACAGGGGGCGCGGCGGGGAGAACACCGGGGAGCTGTTTTTT.

This clonotype was detected only a few times. This chain joins TRBV3-1 and TRBJ2-7; maybe TRBD2 (6 bases). Germline-derived CDR1 and CDR2 are LGHDT and YNNKEL (reference sequence). Trimming shortened V by 0 bases and J by 5 bases, and 17 bases separated the two germline ends. The CDR3 is 16 residues long. The CDR3 DNA reads TGTGCCAGCAGCCAAGATAGGACTAAACAATTGGACGAGCAGTACGTC. Its protein is CASSQDRTKQLDEQYV.

Regarding this clonotype: This may come from a read error, since a much larger clone is one base off. The chain is built from TRBV11-3 and TRBJ2-5; no firm D call. Germline-derived CDR1 and CDR2 are SGHNT and YENEEA. V lost 4 bases and J 2 bases, leaving 2 bases between the germline ends. CDR3 length: 11 amino acids. The CDR3 reads CASSWQETQYF. DNA for the CDR3: TGTGCCAGCAGCTGGCAAGAGACCCAGTACTTC.

The chain is built from TRBV4-2 and TRBJ2-2; 9 positions match TRBD2. V shed 1 base and J 7 bases; nucleotides not matched to a gene: 13. Germline V CDR1 and CDR2: LGHNA, YNFKEQ. The CDR3 totals 18 residues. The DNA of the CDR3 is TGTGCCAGCAGCCAAGTTGGGTTAGCGGGAGAATGGGTCGGGGAGCTGTTTTTT. This gives the protein CASSQVGLAGEWVGELFF.

The sample holds many counts of this clonotype. The chain has TRBV12-3 or TRBV12-4 and TRBJ1-3; D is unresolved. V was clipped by 4 bases and J by 4 bases, with 8 bases between them. The CDR3 is 13 amino acids. In nucleotides, the CDR3 is TGTGCCAGCAGTTCCCCGAAGGGAAACACCATATATTTT. Its protein is CASSSPKGNTIYF.

In this sample, this clonotype turned up many times. The chain carries TRBV29-1 and TRBJ1-1; 7 positions match TRBD1. This CDR3 spans 14 amino acids. Germline V gene lookup returns CDR1 SQVTM and CDR2 ANQGSEA. The trim removed 5 bases at V and 3 bases at J, leaving 9 bases unmatched. CDR3 coding DNA: TGCAGCGTTCTCAGACAGGGTTCAGACACTGAAGCTTTCTTT. It is translated as CSVLRQGSDTEAFF.

This clonotype was seen only a few times. At one end the junction does not follow the germline gene, possibly because of a read error. This sequence joins TRBV14 and TRBJ1-2, with 9 bases aligning to TRBD1. Germline lookup yields CDR1 SGHDN and CDR2 FVKESK. The CDR3 totals 16 residues. The CDR3 coding sequence is TGTGCCAGCAGCCAAACCGGACAGGGGAGAAGCTATGGCTACAACTTC. This gives the protein CASSQTGQGRSYGYNF.

The rearrangement joins TRBV6-5 to TRBJ2-5; maybe TRBD1 (5 bases). Looked up from germline, CDR1 is MNHEY and CDR2 is SVGAGI. The CDR3 covers 11 residues. Trimming pared 5 bases from V and 4 bases from J, leaving 5 bases between. The CDR3 is CASSDRETQYF. CDR3 nucleotide sequence: TGTGCCAGCAGTGACAGAGAGACCCAGTACTTC.

This clonotype was recorded many times. V usage is TRBV7-4 and J usage is TRBJ1-5; D gene unclear. The CDR3 extends over 17 amino acids. With 0 bases removed from V and 0 bases from J, the gap between germline ends came to 12 bases. Looked up from germline, CDR1 is SGHVT and CDR2 is SQSDAQ. The CDR3 nucleotides read TGTGCCAGCAGCTTAGCGCGTAGAGGCCATAGCAATCAGCCCCAGCATTTT. Its translation is CASSLARRGHSNQPQHF. The variable domain in full, completed from reference TRBV7-4 and TRBJ1-5, reads GAGVSQSPRYKVAKRGRDVALRCDSISGHVTLYWYRQTLGQGSEVLTYSQSDAQRDKSGRPSGRFSAERPERSVSTLKIQRTEQGDSAVYLCASSLARRGHSNQPQHFGDGTRLSIL.

This clonotype was picked up a small number of times. The chain links TRBV2 to TRBJ2-5; possible D gene TRBD2, 5 bases. This CDR3 has 15 amino acids. V lost 1 base, J lost 6 bases, and 15 bases lay in between. Germline V gene data show CDR1 as SNHLY and CDR2 as FYNNEI. CDR3 nucleotide sequence: TGTGCCAGCAGTGAAGTCAGGAGAGCTAGCAAGACCCAGTACTTC. This translates into CASSEVRRASKTQYF.

This clonotype appeared many times. The chain combines TRBV7-2 with TRBJ1-5; perhaps TRBD1 as D (5 bases). This CDR3 comprises 15 residues. V lost 1 base to trimming and J lost 3 bases, with 10 bases between them. Germline-derived CDR1 and CDR2 are SGHTA and FQGNSA. The DNA of the CDR3 is TGTGCCAGCAGCTTAGAGGGGCGGAACAATCAGCCCCAGCATTTT. Translation gives CASSLEGRNNQPQHF.

This clonotype was seen ten or more times. The chain links TRBV7-7 to TRBJ1-3; the D is unclear. V lost 1 base and J 0 bases, leaving 7 bases between the germline ends. The germline CDR1 and CDR2 sequences are SSHAT and FNYEAQ (reference sequence). The length of the CDR3 is 15 residues. CDR3 loop: CASSLGESSGNTIYF. The DNA for the CDR3 is TGTGCCAGCAGCTTAGGAGAGAGCTCTGGAAACACCATATATTTT.